There are a few counts of the clone carrying this T cell receptor (beta chain). Its antigen is not identified. With V trimmed by 4 bases and J by 2 bases, 9 bases remained unmatched. This CDR3 is built from 16 residues. The germline gives CDR1 LNHDA, CDR2 SQIVND (reference sequence). The sample is drawn from a study of radiotherapy plus CTLA-4 blockade in lung cancer. Study-level findings and limits: Peripheral blood showed expansion of tumor-derived TCR clones after radiotherapy and ipilimumab. The authors reported that early blood T cell clone dynamics, with interferon-beta, best predicted response.

Data came from immunoSEQ multiplex PCR; TCRdb stores just in-frame clones and leaves some out. Of about 91,000 clones listed, about three quarters are singletons. The TCR sequence derives from a human donor with non-small cell lung cancer that progressed on radiotherapy plus ipilimumab. The chain uses TRBV19 and TRBJ2-7, with 9 bases matching TRBD1. Sequences were derived from peripheral blood, sampled from a patient treated with radiotherapy plus ipilimumab. CDR3 sequence (DNA): TGTGCCAGTAGTAGACTACAGGGGGCGAATACCTACGAGCAGTACTTC. This gives the protein CASSRLQGANTYEQYF.